Listed here are 22 T cell receptor beta chains from one sample, sequenced in a study of blood T cell repertoires in COVID-19. The data were produced by immunoSEQ multiplex PCR, yet TCRdb's version contains in-frame clones alone and is incomplete. The table includes 80,000 to 100,000 clones, 86% detected once. The sequencing sample was made of peripheral blood. These TCRs come from a woman older than 75 in a cohort sampled during active or convalescent COVID-19.

The CDR3 sequence: CASTLRGTGNTIYF. The DNA for the CDR3 is TGTGCCAGCACGCTGAGGGGGACTGGAAACACCATATATTTT. The V gene is TRBV3-1 (or the pseudogene TRBV3-2), the J gene TRBJ1-3; possibly TRBD1 for D (6 bases). The germline gives CDR1 LGHDT, CDR2 YNNKEL (reference sequence). The V gene lost 7 bases and the J gene lost 2 bases, with 12 bases spanning the gap. The CDR3 runs 14 residues.

The chain has TRBV5-5 and TRBJ2-1; D gene uncertain. Germline lookup yields CDR1 SGHKS and CDR2 YYEKEE (reference sequence). Trimming took off 3 bases at V and 0 bases at J, with 10 bases between the two ends. The CDR3 extends over 15 amino acids. CDR3 DNA sequence: TGTGCCAGCAGCTGGGTCCGGGTCTCCTACAATGAGCAGTTCTTC. It translates to CASSWVRVSYNEQFF.

The rearrangement links TRBV6-4 to TRBJ1-1; D is undetermined. Trimming removed 10 bases at V and 7 bases at J, with 16 bases between. The CDR3 has 12 residues. CDR1 and CDR2 (germline): MRHNA, SNTAGT. The CDR3 region is CATEGTRGEAFF. CDR3 in DNA: TGTGCCACGGAGGGAACCCGAGGTGAAGCTTTCTTT.

The V gene is TRBV6-5, the J gene TRBJ2-1; D possibly corresponds to TRBD2 (6 bases). The V gene's germline CDR1 is MNHEY and CDR2 SVGAGI. Trimming removed 5 bases from V and 15 bases from J, with 26 bases in between. This CDR3 has 15 amino acids. The DNA of the CDR3 is TGTGCCAGCAGTCCCGGGACGAGGGGCGGGACCGCCTCGTTCTTC. Its protein is CASSPGTRGGTASFF.

This clone has only a few counts. The J gene is TRBJ1-2, the V gene TRBV30; the D gene is possibly TRBD1 (5 bases). The CDR3 sequence is 13 residues long. V shed 0 bases and J shed 3 bases, with 8 bases lying between them. Germline CDR1 GTSNPN, CDR2 SVGIG (reference sequence). The CDR3 DNA reads as TGTGCCTGGAGTGTTGGCAGGGACTATGGCTACACCTTC. It encodes CAWSVGRDYGYTF.

J is TRBJ2-7 and V is TRBV6-5, with 10 bases fitting TRBD1. The CDR3 totals 14 residues. CDR1 and CDR2 from the germline V gene are MNHEY and SVGAGI. V shed 6 bases, J shed 0 bases, and the junction held 2 bases outside the gene matches. The CDR3 protein is CASRRDRGSYEQYF. CDR3 in DNA: TGTGCCAGCAGACGGGACAGGGGCTCCTACGAGCAGTACTTC.

The rearrangement uses TRBV11-2 and TRBJ2-1, with D maybe TRBD2 (5 bases). The CDR3 runs to 13 residues. Per germline, CDR1 SGHAT and CDR2 FQNNGV. V lost 5 bases and J 10 bases, leaving 15 bases between the germline ends. CDR3 coding DNA: TGTGCCAGCAGCCCTCCCGGACTCGGCGAGCAGTTCTTC. As protein: CASSPPGLGEQFF.

The J gene is TRBJ1-1, the V gene TRBV28; 7 bases line up with TRBD1. The CDR3 extends over 15 amino acids. Germline values: CDR1 MDHEN, CDR2 SYDVKM. Trimming removed 1 base from V and 5 bases from J; junction bases left unmatched: 7. CDR3 residues: CASSLYSTGRTEAFF. The CDR3 coding sequence is TGTGCCAGCAGTTTATACTCGACAGGGCGGACTGAAGCTTTCTTT. The whole variable domain, filled in from reference TRBV28 and TRBJ1-1, reads DVKVTQSSRYLVKRTGEKVFLECVQDMDHENMFWYRQDPGLGLRLIYFSYDVKMKEKGDIPEGYSVSREKKERFSLILESASTNQTSMYLCASSLYSTGRTEAFFGQGTRLTVV.

This chain joins TRBV5-6 and TRBJ2-7; 8 positions match TRBD2. The V gene's germline CDR1 is SGHDT and CDR2 YYEEEE. Trimming took 1 base from V and 9 from J; bases not matched to a gene: 3. The CDR3 runs to 12 residues. This CDR3 reads CASSLIAGMQYV. In DNA, the CDR3 is TGTGCCAGCAGCTTGATAGCGGGAATGCAGTACGTC.

This clone was counted between two and nine times. This chain links TRBV19 with TRBJ2-1; 7 bases are shared with TRBD1. V was clipped by 3 bases and J by 3 bases; unmatched bases: 5. The CDR3 has 15 residues. Per germline, CDR1 LNHDA and CDR2 SQIVND (reference sequence). CDR3 nucleotides: TGTGCCAGTAGTATTGGGGGACAGTACTACAATGAGCAGTTCTTC. Its translation is CASSIGGQYYNEQFF.

The V gene is TRBV5-1, the J gene TRBJ1-1; TRBD1 matches at 7 bases. V gave up 3 bases and J gave up 4 bases; unmatched junction bases: 12. Germline CDR1 SGHRS, CDR2 YFSETQ. The CDR3 runs to 16 residues. The CDR3 DNA reads TGCGCCAGCAGCTCAGGCCCGACAGGGAGTCCCACTGAAGCTTTCTTT. Its translation: CASSSGPTGSPTEAFF.

This clone was seen a single time. This chain links TRBV5-4 with TRBJ2-3, with 8 bases identical to TRBD1. The junction had 9 bases not matched to a gene; V was cut back by 4 bases and J by 5 bases. The CDR3 covers 15 residues. Germline V lookup: CDR1 SGHNT, CDR2 YYREEE (reference sequence). The CDR3 protein is CASSRQGILEDTQYF. The CDR3 DNA reads as TGTGCCAGCAGCCGACAGGGGATATTGGAAGATACGCAGTATTTT.

In nucleotides, the CDR3 is TGTGCCAGCAGTGCGGGACAGGGTTTGGGTGGCTACACCTTC. Translation gives CASSAGQGLGGYTF. This chain uses TRBV2 with TRBJ1-2; 9 bases agree with TRBD1. Germline V gene data show CDR1 as SNHLY and CDR2 as FYNNEI. With V trimmed by 4 bases and J by 7 bases, 7 bases remained unmatched. CDR3 length: 14 amino acids.

This rearrangement joins TRBV30 to TRBJ1-6; no firm D call. Germline assignment: CDR1 GTSNPN and CDR2 SVGIG (reference sequence). Trimming shortened V by 4 bases and J by 5 bases, and 9 bases separated the two germline ends. The CDR3 has 13 amino acids. The CDR3 DNA is TGTGCCTGGACCCCAGGAAATAATTCACCCCTCCACTTT. The encoded protein is CAWTPGNNSPLHF.

The chain has TRBV30 and TRBJ1-1; 8 nucleotides match TRBD1. V trimming: 5 bases; J trimming: 1 base; junction bases outside the gene matches: 3. In germline, CDR1 is GTSNPN, CDR2 SVGIG (reference sequence). The CDR3 consists of 13 residues. In nucleotides, the CDR3 is TGTGCCTGGGACAGGGGAGAGAACACTGAAGCTTTCTTT. Translation: CAWDRGENTEAFF.

The J gene is TRBJ2-3, the V gene TRBV24-1; 8 bases map to TRBD2. The CDR3 runs 15 residues. CDR1 KGHDR and CDR2 SFDVKD come from the germline V gene. After removal of 0 bases from V and 5 bases from J, the junction contained 3 bases not matched to a gene. CDR3 nucleotide sequence: TGTGCCACCAGTGATTTGAAGACTAGCGTAGATACGCAGTATTTT. This gives the protein CATSDLKTSVDTQYF.

The J gene is TRBJ1-2, the V gene TRBV4-1, with D possibly TRBD1 on 5 matching bases. This CDR3 spans 13 amino acids. From germline, CDR1 is MGHRA and CDR2 YSYEKL. V lost 2 bases and J 8 bases, leaving 12 bases between the germline ends. CDR3 protein: CASSQQGLSGYTF. In nucleotides, the CDR3 is TGCGCCAGCAGCCAACAGGGACTTTCGGGCTACACCTTC.

The chain has TRBV6-6 and TRBJ2-1; D is possibly TRBD2 (6 bases). The V end was cut by 6 bases, the J end by 0 bases, with 12 bases between. Germline V CDR1 and CDR2: MNHNY, SVGAGI (reference sequence). The CDR3 extends over 15 amino acids. The CDR3 DNA reads as TGTGCCAGCAGCCAAACTAGCAGCTCCTACAATGAGCAGTTCTTC. This translates into CASSQTSSSYNEQFF.

V is TRBV3-1 (or the pseudogene TRBV3-2) and J is TRBJ2-7; D gene uncertain. Germline lookup yields CDR1 LGHDT and CDR2 YNNKEL (reference sequence). The CDR3 is made up of 15 amino acids. V shed 0 bases and J shed 2 bases, with 11 bases lying between them. CDR3 nucleotides: TGTGCCAGCAGCCAAGAACCAGGCAGGACCTACGAGCAGTACTTC. Protein product: CASSQEPGRTYEQYF.

This sequence joins TRBV19 and TRBJ1-5; D remains ambiguous. V lost 1 base and J 4 bases, leaving 8 bases between the germline ends. Per germline, CDR1 LNHDA and CDR2 SQIVND (reference sequence). The CDR3 spans 14 residues. CDR3 nucleotides: TGTGCCAGTAGTATAGGCGGCCCGAATCAGCCCCAGCATTTT. Its protein is CASSIGGPNQPQHF.

This chain links TRBV6-5 with TRBJ1-1, with TRBD1 identical over 8 bases. V was pared by 4 bases and J by 1 base, with 8 bases of the junction left unmatched. The CDR3 is 16 residues long. CDR1 is MNHEY and CDR2 is SVGAGI in the germline V gene. CDR3 DNA: TGTGCCAGCAGTTCAACCCTCGGGACAGGGAACACTGAAGCTTTCTTT. Residues: CASSSTLGTGNTEAFF.

CDR3 DNA sequence: TGTGCCAGCAGCCAAGCAGGGAACTATGGCTACACCTTC. This codes for CASSQAGNYGYTF. The rearrangement uses TRBV4-2 and TRBJ1-2; possibly TRBD1 for D (5 bases). CDR1 is LGHNA and CDR2 is YNFKEQ in the germline V gene. V lost 1 base and J 2 bases, leaving 5 bases between the germline ends. The CDR3 contains 13 residues.